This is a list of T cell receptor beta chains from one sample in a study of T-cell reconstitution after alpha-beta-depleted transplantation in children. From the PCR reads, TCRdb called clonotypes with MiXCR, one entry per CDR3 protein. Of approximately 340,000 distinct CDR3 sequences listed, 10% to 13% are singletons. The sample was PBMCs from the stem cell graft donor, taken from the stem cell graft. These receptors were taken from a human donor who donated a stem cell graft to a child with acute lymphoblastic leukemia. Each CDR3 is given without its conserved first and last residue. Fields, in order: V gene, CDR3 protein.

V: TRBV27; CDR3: ASSLSGQGSYEQY
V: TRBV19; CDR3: ASSILASDTQY
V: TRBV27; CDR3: ASSLLAGRGELF
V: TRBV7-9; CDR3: ASSTRTGLSSTDTQY
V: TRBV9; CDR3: ASSAEGAEYNEQF
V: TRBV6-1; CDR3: ASSPRGRTNEKLF
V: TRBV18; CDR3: ASSPDSSGHTIY
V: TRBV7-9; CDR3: ASSAGGGRGEQY
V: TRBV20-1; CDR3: SAEWREGLGGELF
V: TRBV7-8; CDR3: ASSNIRLAGTYNEQF
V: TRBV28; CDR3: ASRTSGRGGQETQY
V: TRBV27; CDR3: ASSLRRGRLAGWNEQF